These T cell receptor beta chains were read from a single sample in a study of CD8+ T cells in alopecia areata. Only in-frame clones appear in the TCRdb table, and some are missing; sequencing was by immunoSEQ multiplex PCR. The sample includes 110,000 to 150,000 clones, 62% of them seen just once. Sequencing input: CD8+ T cells sorted from blood. The receptors here all came from a human donor in good health. Each CDR3 is given with its conserved first and last residue. The order of the fields is J gene, clone size, D gene, V gene, CDR3 protein, CDR3 DNA. The D gene is left open where the match is weak. A row's size may be missing; if present it is once, few, many or a size class.

TRBJ2-7 | . | . | TRBV29-1 | CSVEGAPTTPYEQYF | TGCAGCGTTGAAGGAGCGCCAACGACCCCCTACGAGCAGTACTTC
TRBJ2-2 | few | TRBD1 | TRBV5-1 | CASSFSGTGYTGELFF | TGCGCCAGCAGCTTTTCCGGGACAGGATACACCGGGGAGCTGTTTTTT
TRBJ1-5 | . | . | TRBV7-8 | CASSLEGDQPQHF | TGTGCCAGCAGCTTAGAAGGGGATCAGCCCCAGCATTTT
TRBJ2-6 | few | . | TRBV5-4 | CASSLLASPSGANVLTF | TGTGCCAGCAGCTTGCTAGCTTCCCCTTCTGGGGCCAACGTCCTGACTTTC
TRBJ1-1 | few | . | TRBV5-4 | CASRKGDEAFF | TGTGCCAGCAGGAAGGGCGACGAAGCTTTCTTT
TRBJ1-2 | . | . | TRBV12-5 | CASGLGLGYTF | TGTGCTAGTGGTTTGGGACTTGGCTACACCTTC
TRBJ2-7 | . | TRBD1 | TRBV9 | CASSVATGGYEQYF | TGTGCCAGCAGCGTAGCAACAGGGGGGTACGAGCAGTACTTC
TRBJ2-1 | . | . | TRBV6-5 | CAIRSGGNEQFF | TGTGCCATCCGATCGGGCGGCAATGAGCAGTTCTTC
TRBJ2-3 | . | . | TRBV4-1 | CASSLDYGELTDTQYF | TGCGCCAGCAGCCTCGACTACGGTGAACTCACAGATACGCAGTATTTT
TRBJ2-7 | . | . | TRBV27 | CASSLLPTGEQYF | TGTGCCAGCAGTTTACTGCCGACGGGAGAGCAGTACTTC
TRBJ2-5 | few | . | TRBV29-1 | CSVEGPSREWQETQYF | TGCAGCGTTGAGGGCCCTTCCCGGGAATGGCAAGAGACCCAGTACTTC
TRBJ2-2 | . | . | TRBV29-1 | CSGVGGSGSNTGELFF | TGCAGCGGGGTGGGCGGTAGCGGATCGAACACCGGGGAGCTGTTTTTT
TRBJ2-7 | . | TRBD2 | TRBV6-6 | CASNKREWYEQYF | TGTGCCAGCAATAAGCGGGAGTGGTACGAGCAGTACTTC
TRBJ2-3 | many | TRBD2 | TRBV15 | CATSRASGSTDTQYF | TGTGCCACCAGCAGAGCTAGCGGGAGTACAGATACGCAGTATTTT
TRBJ1-2 | few | . | TRBV30 | CAWSSGNYGYTF | TGTGCCTGGAGTTCAGGGAACTATGGCTACACCTTC
TRBJ2-7 | . | TRBD1 | TRBV7-2 | CASSLAPGTGATGVTPYEQYF | TGTGCCAGCAGCTTAGCACCCGGGACAGGGGCGACCGGAGTTACGCCCTACGAGCAGTACTTC
TRBJ2-1 | . | . | TRBV7-9 | CASSWTVWSGNEQFF | TGTGCCAGCAGCTGGACAGTCTGGTCCGGCAATGAGCAGTTCTTC
TRBJ1-2 | . | . | TRBV6-6 | CASSLRTGNYGYTF | TGTGCCAGCAGTCTCCGGACGGGCAACTATGGCTACACCTTC
TRBJ2-1 | . | TRBD1 | TRBV29-1 | CSVVDRDYNEQFF | TGCAGCGTTGTGGACAGGGACTACAATGAGCAGTTCTTC
TRBJ2-3 | few | . | TRBV21-1 | CASSRRGSDTQYF | TGTGCCAGCAGCAGGCGGGGTTCAGATACGCAGTATTTT
TRBJ1-1 | . | . | TRBV6-5 | CASSYSIRGGTEAFF | TGTGCCAGCAGTTACTCGATTAGGGGAGGGACTGAAGCTTTCTTT
TRBJ2-3 | . | TRBD2 | TRBV5-6 | CASSLDRLAGLTDTQYF | TGTGCCAGCAGCTTGGATCGGCTAGCGGGACTCACAGATACGCAGTATTTT
TRBJ2-1 | . | . | TRBV11-2 | CASSPRTTRDEQFF | TGTGCCAGCAGCCCTCGGACCACACGAGATGAGCAGTTCTTC
TRBJ1-2 | . | . | TRBV11-2 | CASSTPGLHGYTF | TGTGCCAGCAGCACCCCGGGGCTTCATGGCTACACCTTC
TRBJ2-6 | few | TRBD1 | TRBV27 | CASRTKTGGSGANVLTF | TGTGCCAGCAGAACTAAGACAGGGGGCTCTGGGGCCAACGTCCTGACTTTC
TRBJ2-7 | . | . | TRBV27 | CASSSFAGEAYEQYF | TGTGCCAGCAGTTCCTTCGCGGGTGAAGCCTACGAGCAGTACTTC
TRBJ2-3 | . | . | TRBV4-2 | CASSQGQRSSTDTQYF | TGTGCCAGCAGCCAAGGCCAGCGGTCTAGCACAGATACGCAGTATTTT
TRBJ2-7 | . | TRBD1 | TRBV4-1 | CASSQDRGDEQYF | TGCGCCAGCAGCCAGGACAGGGGGGACGAGCAGTACTTC
TRBJ2-6 | . | . | TRBV29-1 | CSVPGSSGANVLTF | TGCAGCGTCCCAGGGTCCTCTGGGGCCAACGTCCTGACTTTC
TRBJ2-1 | . | TRBD2 | TRBV29-1 | CSVDGLAVQGSYNEQFF | TGCAGCGTCGATGGACTAGCGGTTCAAGGCTCCTACAATGAGCAGTTCTTC
TRBJ2-7 | . | TRBD2 | TRBV2 | CASRLAGGVEQYF | TGTGCCAGCAGACTAGCGGGAGGCGTCGAGCAGTACTTC
TRBJ1-4 | . | TRBD1 | TRBV7-9 | CASSFPSTYRGRDEKLFF | TGTGCCAGCAGCTTCCCCTCGACTTACAGGGGGCGCGATGAAAAACTGTTTTTT
TRBJ2-7 | . | . | TRBV28 | CASSLDVQGEQYF | TGTGCCAGCAGTTTAGACGTCCAAGGCGAGCAGTACTTC
TRBJ2-7 | . | . | TRBV29-1 | CSVLRAGRVVEQYF | TGCAGCGTCCTAAGGGCGGGGCGGGTCGTAGAGCAGTACTTC
TRBJ1-4 | . | . | TRBV30 | CAWSVSRLEKLFF | TGTGCCTGGAGTGTAAGCCGTCTTGAAAAACTGTTTTTT
TRBJ2-2 | many | TRBD1 | TRBV15 | CATSRDRETGELFF | TGTGCCACCAGCAGGGACAGGGAGACCGGGGAGCTGTTTTTT